This TCR beta chain comes out of a study of cytomegalovirus exposure and HLA in healthy donors. Study observations and caveats: It was reported that the classifier diagnosed cytomegalovirus status with high specificity and sensitivity in both the original and validation cohorts. Cytomegalovirus association was listed for 164 TCR beta chains.

On this clone: Its specificity is not known.

With 60 Vbeta and 13 Jbeta primers, the PCR was carried out. Clones were sequenced by immunoSEQ multiplex PCR, and TCRdb holds only the in-frame ones, with some missing. The sample has some 85,000 clones; roughly 80% are singletons. The CDR3 sequence is 16 residues long. The ends lost 2 bases at V and 0 bases at J; junction bases unmatched: 6. CDR1 is SGHAT and CDR2 is FQNNGV in the germline V gene. This receptor was taken from a male donor in good health and CMV-seronegative. The genes are TRBV11-2 and TRBJ1-1; 7 bases match TRBD1. Sequencing used PBMCs. CDR3 protein: CASSLRFGTVNTEAFF. CDR3 in DNA: TGTGCCAGCAGCTTAAGGTTTGGGACAGTGAACACTGAAGCTTTCTTT. The full variable domain, completed using reference TRBV11-2 and TRBJ1-1, is EAGVAQSPRYKIIEKRQSVAFWCNPISGHATLYWYQQILGQGPKLLIQFQNNGVVDDSQLPKDRFSAERLKGVDSTLKIQPAKLEDSAVYLCASSLRFGTVNTEAFFGQGTRLTVV.